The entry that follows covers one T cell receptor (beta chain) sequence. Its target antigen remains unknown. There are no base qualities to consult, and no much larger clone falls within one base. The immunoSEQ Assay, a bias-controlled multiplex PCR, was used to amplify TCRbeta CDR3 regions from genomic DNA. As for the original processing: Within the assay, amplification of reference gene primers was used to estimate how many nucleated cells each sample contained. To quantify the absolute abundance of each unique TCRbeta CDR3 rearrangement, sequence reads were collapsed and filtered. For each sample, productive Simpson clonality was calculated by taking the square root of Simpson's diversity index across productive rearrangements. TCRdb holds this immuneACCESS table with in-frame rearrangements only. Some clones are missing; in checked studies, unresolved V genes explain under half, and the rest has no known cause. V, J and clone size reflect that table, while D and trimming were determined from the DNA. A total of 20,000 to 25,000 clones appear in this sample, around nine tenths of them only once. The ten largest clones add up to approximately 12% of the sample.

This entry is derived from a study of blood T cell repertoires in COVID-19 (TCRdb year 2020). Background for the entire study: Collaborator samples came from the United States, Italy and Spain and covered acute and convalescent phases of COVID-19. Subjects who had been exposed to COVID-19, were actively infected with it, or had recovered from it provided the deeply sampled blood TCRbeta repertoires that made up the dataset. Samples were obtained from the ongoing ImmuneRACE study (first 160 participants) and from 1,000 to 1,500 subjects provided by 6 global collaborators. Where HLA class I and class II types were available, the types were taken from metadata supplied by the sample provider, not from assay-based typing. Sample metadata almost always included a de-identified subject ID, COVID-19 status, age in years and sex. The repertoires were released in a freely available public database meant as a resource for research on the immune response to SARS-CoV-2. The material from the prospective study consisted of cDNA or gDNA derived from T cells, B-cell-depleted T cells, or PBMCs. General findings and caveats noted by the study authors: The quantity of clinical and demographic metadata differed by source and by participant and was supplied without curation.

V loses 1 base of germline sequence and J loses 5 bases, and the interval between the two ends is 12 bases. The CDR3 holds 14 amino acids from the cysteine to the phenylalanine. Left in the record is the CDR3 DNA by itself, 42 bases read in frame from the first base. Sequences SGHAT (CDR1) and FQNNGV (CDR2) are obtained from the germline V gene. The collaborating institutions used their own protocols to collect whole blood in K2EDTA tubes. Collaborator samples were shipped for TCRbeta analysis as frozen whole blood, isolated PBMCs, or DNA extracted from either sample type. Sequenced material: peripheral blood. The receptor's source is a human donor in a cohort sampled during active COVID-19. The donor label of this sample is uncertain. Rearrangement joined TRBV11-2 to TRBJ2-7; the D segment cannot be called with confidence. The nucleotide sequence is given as TGTGCCAGCAGCTTAGGGTTTCTGGCGGACGAGCAGTACTTC. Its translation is CASSLGFLADEQYF.